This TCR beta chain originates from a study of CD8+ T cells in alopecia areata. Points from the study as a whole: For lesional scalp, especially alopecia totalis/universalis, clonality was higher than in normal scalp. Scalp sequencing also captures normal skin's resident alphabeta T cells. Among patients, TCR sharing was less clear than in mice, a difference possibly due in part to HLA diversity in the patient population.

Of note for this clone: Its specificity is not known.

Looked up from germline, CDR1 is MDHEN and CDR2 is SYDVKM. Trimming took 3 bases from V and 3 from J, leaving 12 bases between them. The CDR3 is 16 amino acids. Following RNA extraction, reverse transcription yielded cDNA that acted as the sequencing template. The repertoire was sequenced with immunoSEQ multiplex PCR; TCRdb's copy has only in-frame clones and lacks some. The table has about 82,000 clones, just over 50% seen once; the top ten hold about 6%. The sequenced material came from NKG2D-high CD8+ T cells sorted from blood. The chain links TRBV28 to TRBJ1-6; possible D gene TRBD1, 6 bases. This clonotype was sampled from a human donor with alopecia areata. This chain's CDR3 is CASSFLQGHYNSPLHF. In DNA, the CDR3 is TGTGCCAGCAGTTTTCTACAGGGCCACTATAATTCACCCCTCCACTTT.